The entry below gives a single T cell receptor (beta chain) sequence along with its context. Its specificity is unknown. These data come from a study of blood T cells in healthy people across ages. Trimming took off 2 bases at V and 5 bases at J, with 15 bases between the two ends. The length of the CDR3 is 15 residues. The germline CDR1 and CDR2 sequences are SEHNR and FQNEAQ (reference sequence). Regarding the study as a whole: Shifts in expanded clonotypes may have been confounded by donor CMV status, which was unknown.

It was with a sample-barcoded 5' primer and a J-beta primer mix that a second PCR of roughly 7 to 12 cycles was run. A template-switch adaptor that had 12 random nucleotides put a tag on each cDNA molecule. TCRdb used MiXCR to reprocess the 5' RACE reads, holding one entry per CDR3 protein. Found here are 1.5 million or so distinct CDR3 sequences, approximately 43% of them singletons; the top ten hold just over 4%. The authors isolated at least 6.5 million PBMCs per sample. This TCR came from a woman under 30 in good health. V usage is TRBV7-9 and J usage is TRBJ1-1, with D possibly TRBD1 on 6 matching bases. Sequenced input: blood. The CDR3 DNA is TGTGCCAGCAGCTTACGTGACACAGGGAGAACTGAAGCTTTCTTT. It encodes CASSLRDTGRTEAFF.